Below, 16 T cell receptor beta chains from the same sample are listed, as sequenced in a study of cytomegalovirus exposure and HLA in healthy donors. The primer mix had 60 Vbeta and 13 Jbeta primers. Some clones are missing from TCRdb's copy, which holds only in-frame ones; the method was immunoSEQ multiplex PCR. The sample lists 92,000 or so clones, approximately 68% occurring once. What was sequenced was PBMCs. These receptors were taken from a woman in her forties or fifties in good health and CMV-seropositive.

This sequence joins TRBV7-5 and TRBJ2-5; the table assigns TRBD2, which was not confirmed against the DNA. TRBV7-5 is a pseudogene segment. The CDR3 covers 12 residues. The CDR3 loop is CVRSLASKTQYF. CDR3 DNA sequence: TGTGTCAGAAGCTTAGCTAGCAAGACCCAGTACTTC.

The chain carries TRBV30 and TRBJ2-5, with a weak D call TRBD2 (5 bases). Deletions cut 0 bases from V and 5 bases from J, with 10 bases between. There are 13 residues in the CDR3. Germline CDR1 is GTSNPN and CDR2 is SVGIG (reference sequence). The CDR3 nucleotides are TGTGCCTGGAGTGTAAGGCGCGGGGAGACCCAGTACTTC. Its protein product is CAWSVRRGETQYF. The full variable domain, in which reference TRBV30 and TRBJ2-5 provide the parts outside the CDR3, is SQTIHQWPATLVQPVGSPLSLECTVEGTSNPNLYWYRQAAGRGLQLLFYSVGIGQISSEVPQNLSASRPQDRQFILSSKKLLLSDSGFYLCAWSVRRGETQYFGPGTRLLVL.

This clone showed up just a few times. J is TRBJ1-4 and V is TRBV10-2; D uncertain. Germline CDR1 reads WSHSY; CDR2 reads SAAADI. Trimming cost V 5 bases and J 7 bases, with 11 bases left between them. This CDR3 has 13 amino acids. The CDR3 loop is CASSRGIGEKLFF. The CDR3 DNA follows: TGCGCCAGCAGTCGGGGTATTGGTGAAAAACTGTTTTTT.

The chain employs TRBV7-8 and TRBJ1-4; D is unresolved. Germline CDR1 and CDR2: SGHVS and FQNEAQ. Trimming stripped 4 bases from V and 8 bases from J, with 14 bases between. The CDR3 spans 14 residues. The DNA for the CDR3 is TGTGCCAGCAGCTCGAGGGAACTAAGCGAAAAACTGTTTTTT. It encodes CASSSRELSEKLFF.

The rearrangement joins TRBV18 to TRBJ1-1; TRBD1 agrees at 7 bases. The germline gives CDR1 KGHSH, CDR2 LQKENI. The CDR3 is made up of 14 amino acids. The V and J ends lost 6 bases and 0 bases, in that order; junction bases with no gene match: 4. The CDR3 DNA reads TGTGCCAGCTCGCGGGACAGCGTGAACACTGAAGCTTTCTTT. Residues: CASSRDSVNTEAFF.

This clone turned up a few times. The V gene is TRBV25-1, the J gene TRBJ2-2; TRBD2 is a possible D gene (6 bases). The length of the CDR3 is 15 residues. CDR1 is MGHDK, CDR2 SYGVNS, per germline. Trimming stripped 8 bases from V and 6 bases from J, with 19 bases between. In DNA, the CDR3 is TGTGCCAGCTCAAGGATAGCGGAAATGCCCGGGGAGCTGTTTTTT. Its protein product is CASSRIAEMPGELFF.

V is TRBV5-6 and J is TRBJ2-7; 12 bases match TRBD1. J lost 3 bases, V lost 4 bases, and 11 bases had no gene match. Germline assignment: CDR1 SGHDT and CDR2 YYEEEE. This CDR3 is 17 amino acids long. The CDR3 spells CASSPGPGTGGGYEQYF. CDR3 bases: TGTGCCAGCAGCCCGGGACCCGGGACAGGGGGCGGCTACGAGCAGTACTTC.

This clone was detected a few times. The chain uses TRBV7-3 and TRBJ2-7, with a tentative D call TRBD2 (6 bases). The CDR3 has 13 amino acids. V lost 5 bases and J lost 3, with 11 bases in between. From germline, CDR1 is SGHTA and CDR2 FQGTGA. The CDR3 sequence is CASSPLGGYEQYF. The CDR3, as DNA: TGTGCCAGCAGCCCGCTGGGGGGCTACGAGCAGTACTTC.

V gene TRBV7-6 combines with J gene TRBJ2-2; 9 bases fit TRBD1. This CDR3 is 16 amino acids long. Germline CDR1 reads SGHVS; CDR2 reads FNYEAQ. J lost 3 bases, V lost 5 bases, and 7 bases had no gene match. CDR3 in DNA: TGTGCCAGCAGCGAATGGACAGGGGAAGACACCGGGGAGCTGTTTTTT. Its translation: CASSEWTGEDTGELFF.

This clone was counted between two and nine times. The rearrangement uses TRBV7-9 and TRBJ1-2; TRBD1 aligns across 9 bases. The CDR3 loop spans 15 amino acids. Per the germline V gene, CDR1 is SEHNR and CDR2 is FQNEAQ (reference sequence). The J segment lost 4 bases and the V segment lost 5 bases, leaving 8 bases of the junction unmatched. The CDR3 reads CASSQRGQGFYGYTF. CDR3 DNA sequence: TGTGCCAGCAGCCAGCGGGGACAGGGATTCTATGGCTACACCTTC.

In nucleotides, the CDR3 is TGTGCCAGCAGTCGGACAGGGGGCCATAGCAATCAGCCCCAGCATTTT. Its protein is CASSRTGGHSNQPQHF. The V gene is TRBV5-4, the J gene TRBJ1-5, with 11 positions matching TRBD1. The germline gives CDR1 SGHNT, CDR2 YYREEE (reference sequence). CDR3 size: 16 residues. The trim removed 5 bases at V and 0 bases at J, leaving 4 bases unmatched.

The chain combines TRBV5-1 with TRBJ1-1; a possible D gene is TRBD1 (5 bases). This CDR3 is built from 14 residues. In germline, CDR1 is SGHRS, CDR2 YFSETQ. The V end was cut by 1 base, the J end by 2 bases, with 9 bases between. Here the CDR3 reads CASSLFGGNTEAFF. The CDR3 DNA reads as TGCGCCAGCAGCTTGTTCGGGGGAAACACTGAAGCTTTCTTT.

The V call is TRBV5-4, the J call TRBJ2-5; 9 bases line up with TRBD1. Losses at the gene ends were 4 bases for V and 5 bases for J; bases not matched to a gene: 12. The CDR3 is 16 residues long. Per germline, CDR1 SGHNT and CDR2 YYREEE (reference sequence). CDR3 nucleotide sequence: TGTGCCAGCAGCCACATCTGGACAGGGGACATGGAGACCCAGTACTTC. Its protein is CASSHIWTGDMETQYF. Full variable domain (remainder filled in from reference TRBV5-4 and TRBJ2-5): ETGVTQSPTHLIKTRGQQVTLRCSSQSGHNTVSWYQQALGQGPQFIFQYYREEENGRGNFPPRFSGLQFPNYSSELNVNALELDDSALYLCASSHIWTGDMETQYFGPGTRLLVL.

This rearrangement joins TRBV9 to TRBJ2-3; D remains unclear. Germline V gives CDR1 SGDLS, CDR2 YYNGEE. This CDR3 spans 14 amino acids. V dropped 0 bases and J dropped 2 bases, with 7 bases sitting between them. The CDR3 bases are TGTGCCAGCAGCGTAGGAGATAACACAGATACGCAGTATTTT. Translated: CASSVGDNTDTQYF.

CDR3 region: CASSLVAGGTDTQYF. In nucleotides, the CDR3 is TGTGCCAGCAGCTTAGTGGCGGGGGGCACAGATACGCAGTATTTT. The chain is built from TRBV7-9 and TRBJ2-3, with TRBD2 matching over 7 bases. The CDR3 is 15 residues long. Germline assignment: CDR1 SEHNR and CDR2 FQNEAQ (reference sequence). V gave up 1 base and J gave up 1 base; unmatched junction bases: 2.

The J gene is TRBJ1-5, the V gene TRBV19; a possible D gene is TRBD1 (5 bases). CDR1 is LNHDA, CDR2 SQIVND, per germline (reference sequence). Trimming cost V 6 bases and J 6 bases, with 15 bases left between them. The CDR3 extends over 14 amino acids. CDR3 sequence (DNA): TGTGCCAGTAGCCGGGGGGTAATACCTCAGCCCCAGCATTTT. Protein: CASSRGVIPQPQHF.